These 8 T cell receptor beta chains were sequenced from one sample in a study of blood T cell repertoires in COVID-19 (dated by TCRdb to 2020 to 2022). Receptor libraries were prepared by the immunoSEQ multiplex PCR assay. This is the immuneACCESS table as TCRdb keeps it, with only in-frame sequences that have V and J called. A part of the clones is gone; compared with another copy, unresolved V genes explain less than half, and the rest is unexplained. In this sample the table shows over 200,000 clones, 85% to 90% of which occur a single time. Roughly 16% of the sample is taken by the ten largest. Specimen: PBMCs or T cells enriched from blood (not recorded which). Source of these receptors: a man younger than 30 who had recovered from COVID-19.

The gene calls are TRBV6-2 or TRBV6-3 and TRBJ2-4; a weak D match, TRBD1 (6 bases). CDR1 and CDR2 from the germline V gene are MNHEY and SVGEGT. The CDR3 runs to 16 residues. Trimming shortened V by 4 bases and J by 5 bases, and 18 bases separated the two germline ends. CDR3 loop: CASSFMPQGRENIQYF. The CDR3 DNA reads as TGTGCCAGCAGTTTCATGCCACAGGGACGGGAAAACATTCAGTACTTC.

This sequence joins TRBV4-1 and TRBJ1-4; possibly TRBD1 for D (5 bases). V lost 3 bases to trimming and J lost 5 bases, with 10 bases between them. CDR1 and CDR2 (germline): MGHRA, YSYEKL. This CDR3 has 14 residues. The CDR3 bases are TGCGCCAGCAGCCAGACAGCAGCCAATGAAAAACTGTTTTTT. Translation: CASSQTAANEKLFF.

In DNA form, the CDR3 reads TGTGCCAGCAGGTCCTTCTACGAGCAGTACTTC. Translated: CASRSFYEQYF. The rearrangement joins TRBV2 to TRBJ2-7, with no clear D. Germline CDR1 reads SNHLY; CDR2 reads FYNNEI. Trimming stripped 6 bases from V and 3 bases from J, with 6 bases between. The length of the CDR3 is 11 residues.

The chain is built from TRBV18 and TRBJ1-1, with D possibly being TRBD1 (6 bases). CDR1 is KGHSH, CDR2 LQKENI, per germline. The CDR3 covers 14 residues. V dropped 4 bases and J dropped 7 bases, with 16 bases sitting between them. The CDR3 DNA reads as TGTGCCAGCTCACGGACCGTTTCAGGGGATGAAGCTTTCTTT. Translated: CASSRTVSGDEAFF.

The rearrangement joins TRBV28 to TRBJ1-4; 9 nucleotides match TRBD1. This CDR3 comprises 13 residues. Germline CDR1 MDHEN, CDR2 SYDVKM. V lost 5 bases to trimming and J lost 7 bases; unmatched junction nucleotides: 2. CDR3 DNA: TGTGCCAGCAGTGGGACAGGGTCTGAAAAACTGTTTTTT. It translates to CASSGTGSEKLFF.

The chain uses TRBV6-2 or TRBV6-3 and TRBJ1-1, with D perhaps TRBD1 (5 bases). Trimming removed 4 bases at V and 7 bases at J, with 10 bases between. CDR3 size: 12 residues. From germline, CDR1 is MNHEY and CDR2 SVGEGT. As DNA, the CDR3 is TGTGCCAGCAGTTGGGGGGGGAGTGAAGCTTTCTTT. Translated, it gives CASSWGGSEAFF.

This clone appeared once. The chain couples TRBV21-1 to TRBJ1-1. TRBV21-1 is a pseudogene segment. The CDR3 has 15 amino acids. The CDR3 sequence is CASSKRDIGGCEAFF. DNA for the CDR3: TGTGCCAGCAGCAAACGGGACATCGGGGGGTGTGAAGCTTTCTTT.

A single count supports this clone. V and J are TRBV7-6 and TRBJ2-7, with TRBD2 matching over 13 bases. The CDR3 loop spans 15 amino acids. Germline loops: CDR1 SGHVS, CDR2 FNYEAQ. Trimming at V came to 5 bases and at J to 7 bases, leaving 8 bases not matched to a gene. The CDR3 nucleotides are TGTGCCAGCAGCATCGCCGGGACTAGCGGGATGGAGCAGTACTTC. Amino acid sequence: CASSIAGTSGMEQYF.